The rows below give T cell receptor beta chains drawn from one sample of a study of CD8 T cells in Susac syndrome. In TCRdb, the immunoSEQ multiplex PCR reads were re-called with MiXCR into one record per CDR3 protein. The sample has about 76,000 distinct CDR3 sequences; 91% are singletons. Sequenced material: CD8+ T cells from PBMCs. The source of these receptors is a human donor with multiple sclerosis. Both conserved end residues are part of each CDR3. D genes are given only for firm matches. The size of a clone is reported for some rows only, either as once, few or many, or as a class for expanded clones.

TRBV9	-	TRBJ2-1	-	TGTGCCAGCAGCGTAGCTGGGGGGATCTCCTACAATGAGCAGTTCTTC	CASSVAGGISYNEQFF
TRBV2	-	TRBJ1-2	-	TGTGCCAGCAGATCACAGGGTATGGATGGCTACACCTTC	CASRSQGMDGYTF
TRBV19	TRBD1	TRBJ2-2	-	TGTGCCAGTAGTACAAGACAGGGGACCGGGGAGCTGTTTTTT	CASSTRQGTGELFF
TRBV3-1	-	TRBJ2-1	-	TGTGCCAGCGGTGAAGCGGTTTACAATGAGCAGTTCTTC	CASGEAVYNEQFF
TRBV6-5	TRBD1	TRBJ2-1	-	TGTGCCAGCAGTTATTCAGGGGGCGCCTACAATGAGCAGTTCTTC	CASSYSGGAYNEQFF
TRBV5-1	-	TRBJ2-2	-	TGCGCCAGCAGCTTGGCCCCGGAGTACACCGGGGAGCTGTTTTTT	CASSLAPEYTGELFF
TRBV19	-	TRBJ1-2	-	TGTGCCAGTAGTATATCGAATGGAGCCTCCTATGGCTACACCTTC	CASSISNGASYGYTF
TRBV4-2	-	TRBJ1-2	-	TGTGCCAGCAGCCAAGGAATGGACGCTAGCCATGGCTACACCTTC	CASSQGMDASHGYTF
TRBV30	-	TRBJ1-5	-	TGTGCCTGGGGTGAAGGGACAATTGGGGGTGAGCCCCAGCATTTT	CAWGEGTIGGEPQHF
TRBV10-2	-	TRBJ2-7	-	TGCGCCAGCACCGAGGGGGGGGCGCCCTACGAGCAGTACTTC	CASTEGGAPYEQYF
TRBV14	TRBD1	TRBJ1-3	-	TGTGCCAGCAGCCGCCCAGGGGGCTCATTAATCTCTGGAAACACCATATATTTT	CASSRPGGSLISGNTIYF
TRBV6-1	-	TRBJ2-5	-	TGTGCCAGCAGTGAAGGAGGGGAACAAGAGACCCAGTACTTC	CASSEGGEQETQYF
TRBV9	TRBD2	TRBJ2-1	-	TGTGCCAGCAGCGCACCCCTTAGCGGGGGTCCGTGGGAGCAGTTCTTC	CASSAPLSGGPWEQFF
TRBV5-1	TRBD2	TRBJ2-1	-	TGCGCCAGCAGCACGGGACTAGCGGGAGTCCACAATGAGCAGTTCTTC	CASSTGLAGVHNEQFF
TRBV9	TRBD2	TRBJ2-1	-	TGTGCCAGCAGCGTAGTCGCGGGAGAGGGAAATGAGCAGTTCTTC	CASSVVAGEGNEQFF
TRBV28	-	TRBJ1-3	-	TGTGCCACCCATCCCGACAGGTCGCGAGAAAACACCATATATTTT	CATHPDRSRENTIYF
TRBV13	TRBD2	TRBJ2-1	-	TGTGCCAGCAGCTCCGCCGAGCGGGGGCCGAACAATGAGCAGTTCTTC	CASSSAERGPNNEQFF
TRBV27	-	TRBJ2-6	-	TGTGCCAGCAGTCAACAGGGAACCGGGGCCAACGTCCTGACTTTC	CASSQQGTGANVLTF
TRBV2	-	TRBJ2-2	once	TGTGCCAGCAGTGCCATACCTGACACCGGGGAGCTGTTTTTT	CASSAIPDTGELFF
TRBV7-8	-	TRBJ1-1	-	TGTGCCAGCAGCTTATATGGGGTGAACACTGAAGCTTTCTTT	CASSLYGVNTEAFF
TRBV7-9	-	TRBJ2-7	-	TGTGCCAGCAGCTCGAAGAGCACTTACGAGCAGTACTTC	CASSSKSTYEQYF
TRBV20-1	-	TRBJ2-7	-	TGCAGTGCTAGACCTCTGGAGAGCTACGAGCAGTACTTC	CSARPLESYEQYF
TRBV7-9	-	TRBJ1-3	-	TGTGCCAGCAGCTTCCTGACCCCGTGGCTCGGAAACACCATATATTTT	CASSFLTPWLGNTIYF
TRBV27	TRBD2	TRBJ2-3	-	TGTGCCAGCAGTTTTATGCTAGCGGGAGGCACAGATACGCAGTATTTT	CASSFMLAGGTDTQYF
TRBV9	-	TRBJ1-2	-	TGTGCCAGCAGCTCGTATAACTATGGCTACACCTTC	CASSSYNYGYTF
TRBV2	-	TRBJ2-1	-	TGTGCCAGCAGTGAAGCGCGATCAGGGTACAATGAGCAGTTCTTC	CASSEARSGYNEQFF
TRBV28	-	TRBJ1-6	-	TGTGCCAGCAGTTTTTCGCCGCTCGGGTCACCCCTCCACTTT	CASSFSPLGSPLHF
TRBV5-4	-	TRBJ2-7	once	TGTGCCAGCAGCTACGTAGGACCCATAGGAACATACGAGCAGTACTTC	CASSYVGPIGTYEQYF
TRBV28	TRBD2	TRBJ2-7	-	TGTGCCAGCAGTACTAGCGGGAGTCGCTACGAGCAGTACTTC	CASSTSGSRYEQYF
TRBV7-3	-	TRBJ1-6	-	TGTGCCAGCAGCCCCCGAGCTGGTTCGTTAGATTCACCCCTCCACTTT	CASSPRAGSLDSPLHF
TRBV2	TRBD1	TRBJ2-7	-	TGTGCCAGCAGTGCGGGACAGGGAACCTACGAGCAGTACTTC	CASSAGQGTYEQYF
TRBV28	-	TRBJ2-7	-	TGTGCCAGCAATGGGCCCCCCTACGAGCAGTACTTC	CASNGPPYEQYF
TRBV7-8	-	TRBJ1-4	once	TGTGCCAGCAGCTCATTGGGACGGAATGAAAAACTGTTTTTT	CASSSLGRNEKLFF
TRBV7-3	TRBD2	TRBJ2-1	-	TGTGCCAGCAGCTCCCCTGTCCGGGGGGAAAACAATGAGCAGTTCTTC	CASSSPVRGENNEQFF
TRBV5-6	-	TRBJ2-3	-	TGTGCCAGCAGCTTGATGTGGACGGGGGCCTCCCACACAGATACGCAGTATTTT	CASSLMWTGASHTDTQYF
TRBV7-6	-	TRBJ1-1	-	TGTGCCAGCAGCCCCATAATGAACACTGAAGCTTTCTTT	CASSPIMNTEAFF
TRBV9	-	TRBJ1-1	-	TGTGCCAGCAGCGTGGGGGGGGACACTGAAGCTTTCTTT	CASSVGGDTEAFF
TRBV28	-	TRBJ2-1	-	TGTGCCAGCAGCCCCGAACCTAATGAGCAGTTCTTC	CASSPEPNEQFF
TRBV3-1	TRBD2	TRBJ2-7	-	TGTGCCAGCAGTCCGGGGAGCGGGGCCACCTACGAGCAGTACTTC	CASSPGSGATYEQYF
TRBV3-1	-	TRBJ2-3	-	TGTGCCAGCCTAGCAAGGGGGAGGAACACAGATACGCAGTATTTT	CASLARGRNTDTQYF
TRBV28	-	TRBJ2-1	-	TGTGCCAGCAGTTTATTCCGGATAGACAATGAGCAGTTCTTC	CASSLFRIDNEQFF
TRBV30	-	TRBJ2-1	-	TGTGCCTGGAGTGTAGCGGAGCAGTTCTTC	CAWSVAEQFF
TRBV5-1	TRBD1	TRBJ1-2	once	TGCGCCAGCAGCACCAGCAGGACAGGGGCGAAAAATGGCTACACCTTC	CASSTSRTGAKNGYTF
TRBV7-9	TRBD2	TRBJ2-3	-	TGTGCCAGCAGCCCTCGACCGGGACGCGGGGGGGATACGCAGTATTTT	CASSPRPGRGGDTQYF
TRBV27	-	TRBJ1-1	-	TGTGCCGTCAGATCAGGGTCTATGAACACTGAAGCTTTCTTT	CAVRSGSMNTEAFF
TRBV4-1	-	TRBJ2-7	-	TGCGCCAGCAGCCAAGAAACTGGAGAGCAGTACTTC	CASSQETGEQYF
TRBV24-1	TRBD1	TRBJ2-3	-	TGTGCCACCAGTGACGGGACAGGGGCAGATACGCAGTATTTT	CATSDGTGADTQYF
TRBV20-1	TRBD2	TRBJ2-1	once	TGCAGTGCGGAGACTAGCGGGAACCCCTACAATGAGCAGTTCTTC	CSAETSGNPYNEQFF
TRBV19	TRBD2	TRBJ2-1	-	TGTGCCAGTAGAAGGACTAGCGGGAGTTTCAGCAATGAGCAGTTCTTC	CASRRTSGSFSNEQFF
TRBV7-9	-	TRBJ2-1	once	TGTGCCAGCAGCAACCTCCGTGCCGGTTACAATGAGCAGTTCTTC	CASSNLRAGYNEQFF
TRBV7-9	-	TRBJ2-1	-	TGTGCCAGCAGCTTAGGGGGACAACCCTACAATGAGCAGTTCTTC	CASSLGGQPYNEQFF
TRBV7-9	-	TRBJ2-2	-	TGTGCCAGCCTAACCGGGACAAATATCGGGGAGCTGTTTTTT	CASLTGTNIGELFF
TRBV7-8	-	TRBJ1-6	-	TGTGCCAGCAGCTTAGGAAGAGCGATCCAGGGAAATTCACCCCTCCACTTT	CASSLGRAIQGNSPLHF